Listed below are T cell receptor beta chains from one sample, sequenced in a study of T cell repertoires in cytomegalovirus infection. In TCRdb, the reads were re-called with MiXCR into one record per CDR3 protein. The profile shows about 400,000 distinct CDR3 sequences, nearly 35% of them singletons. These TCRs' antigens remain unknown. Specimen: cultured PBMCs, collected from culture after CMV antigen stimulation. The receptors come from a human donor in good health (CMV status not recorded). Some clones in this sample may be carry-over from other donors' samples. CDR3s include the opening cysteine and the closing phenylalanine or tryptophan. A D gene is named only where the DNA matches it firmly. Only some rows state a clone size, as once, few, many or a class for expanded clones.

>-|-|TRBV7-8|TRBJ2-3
TGTGCCAGCAGCCCTTATATGCAGGCAGATACGCAGTATTTT
CASSPYMQADTQYF
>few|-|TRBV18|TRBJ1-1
TGTGCCAGCTCACCCATAGATCGGCCGGTGAACACTGAAGCTTTCTTT
CASSPIDRPVNTEAFF
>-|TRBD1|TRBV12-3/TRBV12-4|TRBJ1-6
TGTGCCAGCAGTACCGGGACAGGGGGTAATTCACCCCTCCACTTT
CASSTGTGGNSPLHF
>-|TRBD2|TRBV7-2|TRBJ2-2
TGTGCCAGCAGCAGACTAGCGGGAGAGACCGGGGAGCTGTTTTTT
CASSRLAGETGELFF
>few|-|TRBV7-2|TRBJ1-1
TGTGCCAGCAGCTTAGCGCCCTTAAGGCAGAACACTGAAGCTTTCTTT
CASSLAPLRQNTEAFF
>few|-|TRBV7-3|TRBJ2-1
TGTGCCAGCAGCCCCCTGGGCTCCAGGGAGCAGTTCTTC
CASSPLGSREQFF
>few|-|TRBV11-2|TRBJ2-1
TGTGCCAGCAGCTTAAGATCCCCCAGCGGACTGTACAATGAGCAGTTCTTC
CASSLRSPSGLYNEQFF
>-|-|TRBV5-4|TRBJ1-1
TGTGCCAGCAGCGACTGGGGGGCGCGGACTGAAGCTTTCTTT
CASSDWGARTEAFF
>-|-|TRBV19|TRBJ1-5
TGTGCCAGTAGTATTTCATGGGACAATCAGCCCCAGCATTTT
CASSISWDNQPQHF
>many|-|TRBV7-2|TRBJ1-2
TGTGCCAGCAGCTCAGACCCCTCCGGGACGGAATATGGCTACACCTTC
CASSSDPSGTEYGYTF
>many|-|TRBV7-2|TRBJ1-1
TGTGCCAGCAGCTCTCAGGGAGGCACTGAAGCTTTCTTT
CASSSQGGTEAFF
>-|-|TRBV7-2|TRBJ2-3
TGTGCCAGCAGCCGGACAGCTTCTAGCACAGATACGCAGTATTTT
CASSRTASSTDTQYF
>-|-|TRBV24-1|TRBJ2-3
TGTGCCACCCAAGGCAGGGGCCCAGATACGCAGTATTTT
CATQGRGPDTQYF
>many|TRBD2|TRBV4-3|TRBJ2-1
TGCGCCAGCAGCCAAGAGGCGGGAGGGCTCAACAATGAGCAGTTCTTC
CASSQEAGGLNNEQFF
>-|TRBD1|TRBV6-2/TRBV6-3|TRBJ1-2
TGTGCCAGCCACCAGACAGGGTTCTATGGCTACACCTTC
CASHQTGFYGYTF
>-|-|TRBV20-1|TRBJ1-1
TGCAGTGCTAGTGCCGATGAAGCTTTCTTT
CSASADEAFF
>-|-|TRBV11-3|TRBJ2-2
TGTGCCAGCAGCCCAGGGTGGGGTACCGGGGAGCTGTTTTTT
CASSPGWGTGELFF
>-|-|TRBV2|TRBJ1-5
TGTGCCAGCGACAGCAATCAGCCCCAGCATTTT
CASDSNQPQHF
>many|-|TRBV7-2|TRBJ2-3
TGTGCCAGTGGGGGACCTGGCACAGATACGCAGTATTTT
CASGGPGTDTQYF
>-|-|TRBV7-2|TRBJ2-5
TGTGCCAGCAGCTTAATCACGGGACAAGAGACCCAGTACTTC
CASSLITGQETQYF
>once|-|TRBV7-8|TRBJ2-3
TGTGCCAGCAGCTTAGCGCAGTCGAATACGCAGTATTTT
CASSLAQSNTQYF
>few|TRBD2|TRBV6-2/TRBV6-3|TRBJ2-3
TGTGCCAGCAGATCGGGACTAGCGGGGAAGGATACGCAGTATTTT
CASRSGLAGKDTQYF
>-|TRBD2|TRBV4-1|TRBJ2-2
TGTGCCAGCAGCGAAGCTCCTAGCGGGAGAGAGCTGTTTTTT
CASSEAPSGRELFF
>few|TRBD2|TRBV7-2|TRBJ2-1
TGTGCCAGCAGCTTAAGCGGGGCCTCCTACAATGAGCAGTTCTTC
CASSLSGASYNEQFF
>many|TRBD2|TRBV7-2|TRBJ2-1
TGTGCCAGCAGCACAACTAGCGGGGTCTACAATGAGCAGTTCTTC
CASSTTSGVYNEQFF
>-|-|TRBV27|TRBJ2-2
TGTGCCAGTTGGCGGGCGAACACCGGGGAGCTGTTTTTT
CASWRANTGELFF
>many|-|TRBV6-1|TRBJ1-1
TGTGCCAGCACCCGAGGACCTGAAGCTTTCTTT
CASTRGPEAFF
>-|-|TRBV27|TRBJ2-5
TGTGCCAGCAGTACCTTCAAAGGGTACCAAGAGACCCAGTACTTC
CASSTFKGYQETQYF
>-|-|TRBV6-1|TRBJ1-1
TGTGCCAGCAGTGAGGGGGGGGTTACTGAAGCTTTCTTT
CASSEGGVTEAFF
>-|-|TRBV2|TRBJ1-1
TGTGCCAGCAGTGAAAGTACAGGCGTCGGCACTGAAGCTTTCTTT
CASSESTGVGTEAFF
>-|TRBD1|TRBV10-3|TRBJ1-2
TGTGCCATCAGTGAGTCTGGGGACAGGGATGGCTACACCTTC
CAISESGDRDGYTF
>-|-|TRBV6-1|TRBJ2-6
TGTGCCAGCAGTGTCTCCAGGGGCTCTGGGGCCAACGTCCTGACTTTC
CASSVSRGSGANVLTF
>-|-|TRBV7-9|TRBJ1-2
TGTGCCAGCAGTGACGGACCTTCAAACTATGGCTACACCTTC
CASSDGPSNYGYTF
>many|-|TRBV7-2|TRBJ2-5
TGTGCCAGCAGCTCGATCAGGGAAGAGACCCAGTACTTC
CASSSIREETQYF
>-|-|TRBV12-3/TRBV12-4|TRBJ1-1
TGTGCCAGCAGTTTAGGACAGACGAACACTGAAGCTTTCTTT
CASSLGQTNTEAFF
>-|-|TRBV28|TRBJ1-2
TGTGCCAGCACCCGTGGTCCAGGGCTGGGTGGCTACACCTTC
CASTRGPGLGGYTF
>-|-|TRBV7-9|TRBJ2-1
TGTGCCAGCAGCTTAGAAGCCGGGAGCGGCGATGAGCAGTTCTTC
CASSLEAGSGDEQFF
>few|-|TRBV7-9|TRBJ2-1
TGTGCCAGCAGCTTAGGCGGGTACAACAATGAGCAGTTCTTC
CASSLGGYNNEQFF
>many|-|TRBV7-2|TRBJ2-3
TGTGCCAGCAGCTTTAGGATCACAGATACGCAGTATTTT
CASSFRITDTQYF
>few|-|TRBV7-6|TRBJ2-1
TGTGCCAGCAGCTCCACCAGTCCTAGCTCCTACAATGAGCAGTTCTTC
CASSSTSPSSYNEQFF
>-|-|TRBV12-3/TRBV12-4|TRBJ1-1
TGTGCCAGCAGTTTAGGGCCCCGGGGAGCTTTCTTT
CASSLGPRGAFF
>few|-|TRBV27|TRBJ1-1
TGTGCCAGCAGTCCAATATTCTTTGGGATGAACACTGAAGCTTTCTTT
CASSPIFFGMNTEAFF
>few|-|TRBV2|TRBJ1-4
TGTGCCAGCGCGGCAGGGAGTAATGAAAAACTGTTTTTT
CASAAGSNEKLFF
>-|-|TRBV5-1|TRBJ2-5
TGCGCCAGCAGCTTGGGGCCGACCGGATCGACCCAGTACTTC
CASSLGPTGSTQYF
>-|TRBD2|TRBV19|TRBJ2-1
TGTGCCAGTAGTAATCCCCGGTTTAGCGGGAGGCCCGGGAGCTCCTACAATGAGCAGTTCTTC
CASSNPRFSGRPGSSYNEQFF
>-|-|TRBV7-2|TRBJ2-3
TGTGCCAGCAGCTTCCCCGCTAGCACAGATACGCAGTATTTT
CASSFPASTDTQYF
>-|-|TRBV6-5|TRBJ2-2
TGTGCCAGCAGTTACTCGAACATATTCACCGGGGAGCTGTTTTTT
CASSYSNIFTGELFF
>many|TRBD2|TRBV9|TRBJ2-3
TGTGCCAGCAGCGTAGGAATCGGGGCTAGCGGGAATCCCGGTGCAGATACGCAGTATTTT
CASSVGIGASGNPGADTQYF
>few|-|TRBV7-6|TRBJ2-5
TGTGCCAGCAGCTACCCCACGGAGACCCAGTACTTC
CASSYPTETQYF
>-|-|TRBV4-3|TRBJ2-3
TGCGCCAGCAGCCAAGATCGGGGAGCGTCAGATACGCAGTATTTT
CASSQDRGASDTQYF
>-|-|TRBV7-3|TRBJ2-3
TGTGCCAGCAGCACTAGCAGGGACAGCGTTTTTGGCACAGATACGCAGTATTTT
CASSTSRDSVFGTDTQYF
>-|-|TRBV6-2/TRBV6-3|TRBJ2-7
TGTGCCAGCAGTTACCCCTACGAGCAGTACTTC
CASSYPYEQYF
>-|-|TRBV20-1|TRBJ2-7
TGCAGTGCTAGGGGGCCCTACGAGCAGTACTTC
CSARGPYEQYF
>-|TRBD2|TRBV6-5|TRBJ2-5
TGTGCCAGCAGTTACTCCCGAACTAGCGGTTTGCACTCGGCCCAGTACTTC
CASSYSRTSGLHSAQYF
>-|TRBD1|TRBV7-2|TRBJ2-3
TGTGCCAGCAGTCTAGAGGGACAGAGATTCACAGATACGCAGTATTTT
CASSLEGQRFTDTQYF
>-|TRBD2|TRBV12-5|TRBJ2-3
TGTGCTAGTGCGCGGTGGCTAGCGGGAGAGCCAGATACGCAGTATTTT
CASARWLAGEPDTQYF
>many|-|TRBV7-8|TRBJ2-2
TGTGCCAGCAGCTTAGGAAGGCGGGAAAACACCGGGGAGCTGTTTTTT
CASSLGRRENTGELFF